The source of this TCR beta chain is a study of blood T cell repertoires in COVID-19. Measured with immunoSEQ multiplex PCR; TCRdb has only the in-frame clones, and not every one. The data show about 210,000 clones, about 92% seen once. With V trimmed by 4 bases and J by 9 bases, 10 bases remained unmatched. CDR1 and CDR2 (germline): LGHDT, YNNKEL (reference sequence). The CDR3 sequence is 15 residues long. This TCR derives from a man aged 25-45 years with acute or convalescent COVID-19. The sequencing input was peripheral blood. The chain combines TRBV3-1 (or the pseudogene TRBV3-2) with TRBJ2-7; 12 bases align to TRBD2. CDR3 residues: CASSPDRLAGEGQYF. The CDR3 DNA reads as TGTGCCAGCAGCCCTGACAGACTAGCGGGAGAAGGGCAGTACTTC.